The 13 T cell receptor beta chains presented below share a single source sample, sequenced in a study of blood T cell repertoires in COVID-19. Here immunoSEQ multiplex PCR was the method, and the copy in TCRdb shows in-frame clones only, minus some. The sample lists 200,000 to 250,000 clones, 65% to 90% seen once, with 7.4% in the top ten. Sequencing used peripheral blood. Receptor source: a woman between 50 and 59 years old with acute or convalescent COVID-19.

This clone was counted a single time. The chain joins TRBV6-5 to TRBJ2-3; TRBD2 matches 10 bases. In germline, CDR1 is MNHEY, CDR2 SVGAGI. The J segment lost 5 bases and the V segment lost 6 bases, leaving 5 bases of the junction unmatched. The CDR3 is 14 amino acids. The CDR3 loop reads CASSPGLAIDTQYF. CDR3 nucleotide sequence: TGTGCCAGCAGCCCGGGACTAGCGATAGATACGCAGTATTTT.

This clone was seen a handful of times. The chain couples TRBV7-2 to TRBJ1-2, with 8 bases matching TRBD1. Germline V gene lookup returns CDR1 SGHTA and CDR2 FQGNSA. Germline trimming cut 1 base from V and 1 base from J; bases unmatched to any gene: 11. CDR3 length equals 18 residues. The CDR3 here is CASSLGFRTGYGNYGYTF. The CDR3 DNA reads TGTGCCAGCAGCTTAGGTTTCCGGACAGGGTATGGTAACTATGGCTACACCTTC.

Notes on this clone: Its ends do not fully match the called genes, so a read error is possible. The rearrangement uses TRBV6-4 and TRBJ2-7; tentative D call: TRBD1 (5 bases). CDR1 is MRHNA and CDR2 is SNTAGT in the germline V gene. The CDR3 has 10 amino acids. As DNA, the CDR3 is TGTGCCAGCGAGTACAGGCTGAATCACTTC. Its translation: CASEYRLNHF.

The V and J genes are TRBV7-2 and TRBJ1-2; D is unresolved. V was trimmed by 5 bases and J by 5 bases, leaving 15 bases between them. The CDR3 has 14 residues. The V gene's germline CDR1 is SGHTA and CDR2 FQGNSA. This chain's CDR3 is CASSPLGLAYGYTF. Written as DNA, the CDR3 is TGTGCCAGCAGCCCTTTAGGACTAGCTTATGGCTACACCTTC.

The J gene is TRBJ1-5, the V gene TRBV7-8, with D maybe TRBD1 (6 bases). CDR1 is SGHVS and CDR2 is FQNEAQ in the germline V gene. The ends were cut back, 5 bases at V and 4 bases at J, with 18 bases in the middle. The CDR3 sequence is 16 residues long. DNA of the CDR3: TGTGCCAGCAGCACTCGTACAGGGTCACTGAATCAGCCCCAGCATTTT. Translating gives CASSTRTGSLNQPQHF.

The chain carries TRBV11-3 and TRBJ2-7; 11 nucleotides line up with TRBD1. This CDR3 is built from 15 residues. The trim removed 5 bases at V and 4 bases at J, leaving 7 bases unmatched. Germline V gene sequence: CDR1 SGHNT, CDR2 YENEEA. The CDR3 coding sequence is TGTGCCAGCAGCCCCGGGACAGGGGGTCTTTACGAGCAGTACTTC. Its protein is CASSPGTGGLYEQYF.

The chain links TRBV16 to TRBJ2-7, with D unresolved. This CDR3 is built from 13 residues. V lost 3 bases, J lost 2 bases, and 8 bases lay in between. The germline gives CDR1 KGHSY, CDR2 FQNENV. The CDR3 region has the DNA TGTGCCAGCAGCCACACAGACCCCTACGAGCAGTACTTC. This sequence encodes CASSHTDPYEQYF.

The rearrangement links TRBV18 to TRBJ2-1; TRBD1 matches 10 bases. CDR1 and CDR2 (germline): KGHSH, LQKENI. The CDR3 length is 14 residues. The ends lost 6 bases at V and 8 bases at J; junction bases unmatched: 7. In nucleotides, the CDR3 is TGTGCCAGCTCCGCGACAGGGGGCATGGATGAGCAGTTCTTC. This sequence encodes CASSATGGMDEQFF.

V gene TRBV30 combines with J gene TRBJ2-4, with D maybe TRBD1 (5 bases). The CDR3 is made up of 15 amino acids. Trimming took off 3 bases at V and 6 bases at J, with 18 bases between the two ends. The germline V gene encodes CDR1 GTSNPN and CDR2 SVGIG (reference sequence). CDR3 DNA sequence: TGTGCCTGGAGCGAAGGACACGGCCGGGCAAACATTCAGTACTTC. It yields the protein CAWSEGHGRANIQYF.

The rearrangement joins TRBV6-1 to TRBJ2-4, with TRBD1 identical over 8 bases. In germline, CDR1 is MNHNS, CDR2 SASEGT. The J segment lost 0 bases and the V segment lost 1 base, leaving 5 bases of the junction unmatched. The CDR3 covers 17 residues. CDR3 sequence reads: CASSEGDRTVAKNIQYF. The CDR3 coding sequence is TGTGCCAGCAGTGAAGGGGACAGGACAGTAGCCAAAAACATTCAGTACTTC.

The chain is built from TRBV10-3 and TRBJ1-2; D is uncertain. This CDR3 region has 13 residues. Trimming left V 2 bases short and J 1 base short, with 5 bases between. Germline-derived CDR1 and CDR2 are ENHRY and SYGVKD. The CDR3, as DNA: TGTGCCATCAGTGAGGGCCTTAACTATGGCTACACCTTC. This encodes CAISEGLNYGYTF.

The rearrangement joins TRBV28 to TRBJ1-6; D is ambiguous. CDR3 size: 18 residues. Trimming removed 4 bases from V and 0 bases from J, with 16 bases in between. Germline CDR1 is MDHEN and CDR2 is SYDVKM. This chain's CDR3 is CASSYDSVGSSYNSPLHF. DNA of the CDR3: TGTGCCAGCAGTTACGATTCGGTGGGGAGCTCCTATAATTCACCCCTCCACTTT.

The CDR3 bases are TGCGCCAGCAGTCCCTCTCGGGGGGCGCCCCATGAGCAGTTCTTC. This codes for CASSPSRGAPHEQFF. The chain joins TRBV5-1 to TRBJ2-1, with D tentatively TRBD2 (7 bases). The germline gives CDR1 SGHRS, CDR2 YFSETQ. V was cut by 5 bases and J by 8 bases, with 20 bases left in between. This CDR3 is built from 15 residues. Together with reference TRBV5-1 and TRBJ2-1, the CDR3 gives the full variable domain: KAGVTQTPRYLIKTRGQQVTLSCSPISGHRSVSWYQQTPGQGLQFLFEYFSETQRNKGNFPGRFSGRQFSNSRSEMNVSTLELGDSALYLCASSPSRGAPHEQFFGPGTRLTVL.